This T cell receptor beta chain was sequenced for a study of post-analysis software for immune sequencing data. About the study: Relapsing-remitting, secondary progressive and progressive-relapsing multiple sclerosis courses were included. Overall study findings and caveats: A significant reduction in normalized Chao1 diversity was observed in multiple sclerosis patients versus controls. By F measure, strong co-clustering occurred among samples prepared in the same batch. In patients, a few TRBV segments were more frequent than in controls, with TRBV5-6, TRBV5-1 and TRBV20-1 among them.

On this clonotype itself: Its antigen remains unidentified.

Unique molecular identifiers tagged the TCR beta cDNA libraries. Once roughly 1 to 10 million T cells were used, roughly 0.5 million cDNA molecules resulted. TCRdb re-analysed the PCR reads in MiXCR, keeping a single row per CDR3 protein. The data contain a few hundred thousand distinct CDR3 sequences, around 37% of them singletons. The CDR3 is made up of 15 amino acids. Germline V gene data show CDR1 as MDHEN and CDR2 as SYDVKM. V lost 3 bases to trimming and J lost 4 bases, with 13 bases between them. This TCR derives from a girl between 5 and 17 years old with multiple sclerosis. The rearrangement links TRBV28 to TRBJ1-5, with TRBD1 as a possible D gene (6 bases). Material for sequencing was blood. The CDR3 region is CASSLAGARNQPQHF. In DNA form, the CDR3 reads TGTGCCAGCAGTTTGGCGGGGGCTCGGAATCAGCCCCAGCATTTT.